Listed here is a single T cell receptor beta chain. The data are from a study of blood T cell repertoires in COVID-19. Study details: Material from acute and convalescent COVID-19 was sourced from the United States, Italy and Spain.

In the source study's methods: It was from reference gene primer amplification that nucleated cell counts were estimated. The table came from immunoSEQ multiplex PCR; TCRdb's copy has only in-frame clones and leaves some out. The V and J calls and clone size are taken from that table; D and trimming were inferred from the DNA. The repertoire holds about 42,000 clones, with 70% to 90% as singletons. Germline CDR1 LNHDA, CDR2 SQIVND (reference sequence). The trim removed 3 bases at V and 2 bases at J, leaving 7 bases unmatched. This CDR3 region has 15 residues. V usage is TRBV19 and J usage is TRBJ2-7, with TRBD1 identical over 7 bases. The source is a man aged 45-60 years with active COVID-19. The specimen was peripheral blood. The CDR3 here is CASSITGDYPYEQYF. The CDR3 DNA reads as TGTGCCAGTAGTATCACAGGGGATTACCCCTACGAGCAGTACTTC.